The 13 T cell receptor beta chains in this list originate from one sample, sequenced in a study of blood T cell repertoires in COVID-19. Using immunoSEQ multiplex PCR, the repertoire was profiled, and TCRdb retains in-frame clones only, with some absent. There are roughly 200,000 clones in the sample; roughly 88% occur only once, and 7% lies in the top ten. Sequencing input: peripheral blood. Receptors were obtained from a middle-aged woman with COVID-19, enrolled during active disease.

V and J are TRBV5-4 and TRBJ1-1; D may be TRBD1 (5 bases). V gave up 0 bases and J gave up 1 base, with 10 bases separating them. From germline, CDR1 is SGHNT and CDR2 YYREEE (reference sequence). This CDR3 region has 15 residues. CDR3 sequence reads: CASSLDGQGNTEAFF. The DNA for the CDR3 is TGTGCCAGCAGCTTGGACGGTCAGGGGAACACTGAAGCTTTCTTT.

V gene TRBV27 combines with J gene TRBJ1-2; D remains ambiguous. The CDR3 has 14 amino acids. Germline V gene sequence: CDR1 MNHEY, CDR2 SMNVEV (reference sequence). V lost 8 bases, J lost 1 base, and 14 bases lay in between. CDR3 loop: CASLGRAGNYGYTF. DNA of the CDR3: TGTGCCAGCCTCGGGAGGGCGGGTAACTATGGCTACACCTTC.

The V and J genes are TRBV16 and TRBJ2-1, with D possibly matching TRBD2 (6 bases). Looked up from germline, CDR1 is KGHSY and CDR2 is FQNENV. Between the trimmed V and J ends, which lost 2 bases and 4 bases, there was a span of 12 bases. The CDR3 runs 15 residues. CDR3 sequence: CASSQVAVPYNEQFF. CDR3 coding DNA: TGTGCCAGCAGCCAAGTAGCGGTTCCTTACAATGAGCAGTTCTTC.

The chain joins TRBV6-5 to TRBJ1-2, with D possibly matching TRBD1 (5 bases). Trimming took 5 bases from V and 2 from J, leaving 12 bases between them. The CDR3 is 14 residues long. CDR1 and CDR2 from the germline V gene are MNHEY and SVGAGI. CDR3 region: CASSIRVGNYGYTF. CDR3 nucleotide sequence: TGTGCCAGCAGTATCAGGGTGGGGAACTATGGCTACACCTTC.

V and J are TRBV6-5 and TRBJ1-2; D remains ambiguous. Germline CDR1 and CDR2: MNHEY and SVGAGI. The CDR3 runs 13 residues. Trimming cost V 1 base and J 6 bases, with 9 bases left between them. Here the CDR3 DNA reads TGTGCCAGCAGTTACTTTACAGCCCATGGCTACACCTTC. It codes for CASSYFTAHGYTF.

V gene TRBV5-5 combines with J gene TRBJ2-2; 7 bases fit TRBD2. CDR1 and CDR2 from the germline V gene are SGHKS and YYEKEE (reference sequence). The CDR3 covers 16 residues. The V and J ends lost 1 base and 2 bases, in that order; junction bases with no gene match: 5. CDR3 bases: TGTGCCAGCAGCTTGCCTAGCGGCCTAAACACCGGGGAGCTGTTTTTT. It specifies CASSLPSGLNTGELFF.

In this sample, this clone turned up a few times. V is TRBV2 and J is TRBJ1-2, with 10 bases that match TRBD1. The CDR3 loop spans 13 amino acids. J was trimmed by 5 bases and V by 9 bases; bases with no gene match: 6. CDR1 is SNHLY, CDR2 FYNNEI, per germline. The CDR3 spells CASLTGGGYGYTF. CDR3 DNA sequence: TGTGCCAGTCTGACAGGGGGCGGATATGGCTACACCTTC.

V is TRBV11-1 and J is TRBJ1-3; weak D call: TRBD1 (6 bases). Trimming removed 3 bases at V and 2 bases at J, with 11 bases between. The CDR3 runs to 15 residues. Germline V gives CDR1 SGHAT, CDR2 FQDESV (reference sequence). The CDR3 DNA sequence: TGTGCCAGCAGCTTGCCTGGGGGCACTGGAAACACCATATATTTT. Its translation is CASSLPGGTGNTIYF. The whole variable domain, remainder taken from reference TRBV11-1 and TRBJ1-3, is EAEVAQSPRYKITEKSQAVAFWCDPISGHATLYWYRQILGQGPELLVQFQDESVVDDSQLPKDRFSAERLKGVDSTLKIQPAELGDSAMYLCASSLPGGTGNTIYFGEGSWLTVV.

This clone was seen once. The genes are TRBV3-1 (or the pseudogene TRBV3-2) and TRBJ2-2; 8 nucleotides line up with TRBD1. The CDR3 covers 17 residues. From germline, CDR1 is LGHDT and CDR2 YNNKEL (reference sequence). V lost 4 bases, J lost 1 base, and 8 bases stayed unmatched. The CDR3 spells CASSPYGTGLNTGELFF. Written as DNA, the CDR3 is TGTGCCAGCAGCCCCTACGGGACAGGTTTGAACACCGGGGAGCTGTTTTTT.

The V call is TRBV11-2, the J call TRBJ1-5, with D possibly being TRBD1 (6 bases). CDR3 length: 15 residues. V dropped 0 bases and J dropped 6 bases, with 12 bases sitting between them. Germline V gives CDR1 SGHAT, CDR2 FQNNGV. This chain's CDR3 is CASSLDLDRTQPQHF. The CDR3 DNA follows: TGTGCCAGCAGCTTAGACTTAGACAGGACTCAGCCCCAGCATTTT.

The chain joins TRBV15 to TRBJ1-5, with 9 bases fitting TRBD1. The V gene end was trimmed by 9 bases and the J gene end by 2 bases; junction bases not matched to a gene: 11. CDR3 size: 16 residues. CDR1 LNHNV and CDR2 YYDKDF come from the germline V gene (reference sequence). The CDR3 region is CATTTGTGSGNQPQHF. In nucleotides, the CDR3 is TGTGCCACGACCACCGGGACAGGGTCGGGCAATCAGCCCCAGCATTTT.

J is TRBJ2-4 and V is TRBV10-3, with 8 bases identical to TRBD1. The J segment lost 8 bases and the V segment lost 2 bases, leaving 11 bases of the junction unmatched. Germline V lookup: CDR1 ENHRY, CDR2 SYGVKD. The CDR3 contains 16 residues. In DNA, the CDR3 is TGTGCCATCAGTGAGACCCAGGGGGCGACCAAGGACATTCAGTACTTC. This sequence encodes CAISETQGATKDIQYF.

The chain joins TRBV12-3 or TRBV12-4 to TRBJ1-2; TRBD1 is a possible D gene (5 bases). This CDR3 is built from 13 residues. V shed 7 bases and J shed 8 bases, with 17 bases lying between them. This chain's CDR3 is CASTLGQISGYTF. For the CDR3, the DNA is TGTGCCAGCACTTTGGGGCAGATTTCCGGCTACACCTTC.